The 25 T cell receptor beta chains presented below share a single source sample, sequenced in a study of T-cell memory formation after mild COVID-19. TCRdb re-called the 5' RACE reads through MiXCR, storing one row per CDR3 protein. The data contain hundreds of thousands of distinct CDR3 sequences, 15% to 25% of them seen just once; the ten biggest clones take up roughly 8%. The material sequenced was PBMCs or a T cell subset sorted from them (not recorded which). These receptors were collected from an adult woman who had mild COVID-19 (a few samples of this study predate the infection). Cell type and time point are not known.

The chain employs TRBV15 and TRBJ2-1; D perhaps matches TRBD2 (5 bases). Trimming shortened V by 5 bases and J by 5 bases, and 10 bases separated the two germline ends. The length of the CDR3 is 13 residues. CDR1 LNHNV and CDR2 YYDKDF come from the germline V gene (reference sequence). The CDR3 DNA reads TGTGCCACCAGCGACTTTAGCGACAATGAGCAGTTCTTC. This sequence encodes CATSDFSDNEQFF.

Concerning this clonotype itself: An end of the junction does not agree with germline; a read error may underlie this. The rearrangement uses TRBV20-1 and TRBJ2-3; no definite D call. This CDR3 spans 14 amino acids. Germline V CDR1 and CDR2: DFQATT, SNEGSKA (reference sequence). CDR3 loop: CSARGLMSTDTQYF. For the CDR3, the DNA is TGCAGTGCCAGAGGCCTGATGAGCACAGATACGCAGTATTTT.

A few counts support this clonotype. DNA for the CDR3: TGTGCCAGCAGCCTCTTGGAGCGGGAGTTCACCGGGGAGCTGTTTTTT. It specifies CASSLLEREFTGELFF. The rearrangement uses TRBV3-1 and TRBJ2-2; 8 bases are shared with TRBD2. Germline lookup yields CDR1 LGHDT and CDR2 YNNKEL (reference sequence). There are 16 residues in the CDR3. The J segment lost 4 bases and the V segment lost 4 bases, leaving 8 bases of the junction unmatched.

This chain uses TRBV6-2 or TRBV6-3 with TRBJ1-1; the D is unclear. The CDR3 has 13 residues. V dropped 5 bases and J dropped 0 bases, with 7 bases sitting between them. Per germline, CDR1 MNHEY and CDR2 SVGEGT. The DNA for the CDR3 is TGTGCCAGCAGTCGGGCAGTGAACACTGAAGCTTTCTTT. It translates to CASSRAVNTEAFF.

V usage is TRBV27 and J usage is TRBJ2-3; possibly TRBD2 for D (5 bases). Trimming cost V 8 bases and J 11 bases, with 20 bases left between them. The CDR3 spans 13 residues. CDR1 is MNHEY and CDR2 is SMNVEV in the germline V gene (reference sequence). Here the CDR3 DNA reads TGTGCCAGCCGTCAAGGAGGCATGAGCAAGCAGTATTTT. As protein: CASRQGGMSKQYF.

The V call is TRBV7-2, the J call TRBJ2-5; 8 nucleotides agree with TRBD2. The CDR3 runs to 14 residues. Trimming at V came to 5 bases and at J to 5 bases, leaving 7 bases not matched to a gene. The germline gives CDR1 SGHTA, CDR2 FQGNSA. CDR3 sequence (DNA): TGTGCCAGCAGCGCCGGGACTAGTTGGGAGACCCAGTACTTC. Translation gives CASSAGTSWETQYF.

This clonotype was detected a few times. This chain links TRBV2 with TRBJ2-7, with 14 bases lining up with TRBD2. The ends lost 3 bases at V and 5 bases at J; junction bases unmatched: 3. There are 15 residues in the CDR3. The germline gives CDR1 SNHLY, CDR2 FYNNEI. The CDR3 loop is CASSEGLAGVHEQYF. CDR3 DNA: TGTGCCAGCAGTGAGGGACTAGCGGGAGTCCACGAGCAGTACTTC.

V and J are TRBV5-5 and TRBJ1-1; D ambiguous. Germline V gene lookup returns CDR1 SGHKS and CDR2 YYEKEE (reference sequence). Trimming cost V 6 bases and J 0 bases, with 15 bases left between them. The length of the CDR3 is 15 residues. Here the CDR3 reads CASTSQVEMNTEAFF. CDR3 nucleotide sequence: TGTGCCAGCACCTCGCAGGTTGAGATGAACACTGAAGCTTTCTTT.

CDR3 loop: CASSMSLASTLGNIQYF. CDR3 nucleotide sequence: TGTGCCAGCAGCATGTCGTTAGCCAGCACCCTCGGAAACATTCAGTACTTC. V is TRBV5-6 and J is TRBJ2-4; D uncertain. Germline V CDR1 and CDR2: SGHDT, YYEEEE. The CDR3 runs to 17 residues. The V end was cut by 4 bases, the J end by 6 bases, with 23 bases between.

In this sample, this clonotype turned up many times. The CDR3 loop reads CASSSGQGNQPQHF. DNA for the CDR3: TGCGCCAGCAGCTCCGGACAGGGGAATCAGCCCCAGCATTTT. The chain combines TRBV5-1 with TRBJ1-5; TRBD1 matches 9 bases. This CDR3 spans 14 amino acids. Germline V gene sequence: CDR1 SGHRS, CDR2 YFSETQ. The V and J ends lost 3 bases and 4 bases, in that order; junction bases with no gene match: 2.

This clonotype occurred many times. V is TRBV3-1 and J is TRBJ2-3; D remains ambiguous. The germline CDR1 and CDR2 sequences are LGHDT and YNNKEL (reference sequence). The CDR3 extends over 13 amino acids. V lost 1 base and J lost 2, with 4 bases in between. For the CDR3, the DNA is TGTGCCAGCAGCCAAGGGGTCACAGATACGCAGTATTTT. Translating gives CASSQGVTDTQYF.

This clonotype has just one count. The chain carries TRBV28 and TRBJ1-1; no clear D gene. Trimming removed 5 bases at V and 6 bases at J, with 13 bases between. This CDR3 is 13 amino acids long. Germline loops: CDR1 MDHEN, CDR2 SYDVKM. The CDR3 bases are TGTGCCAGCAGTCCAAATAGACCCCCTGAAGCTTTCTTT. It is translated as CASSPNRPPEAFF.

The chain combines TRBV20-1 with TRBJ1-1; D unclear. Per the germline V gene, CDR1 is DFQATT and CDR2 is SNEGSKA (reference sequence). V gave up 8 bases and J gave up 1 base, with 8 bases separating them. The CDR3 runs to 11 residues. CDR3 amino acids: CSSTANTEAFF. The CDR3 nucleotides are TGCAGTTCCACCGCGAACACTGAAGCTTTCTTT.

The chain has TRBV30 and TRBJ1-1, with D uncertain. The V gene lost 0 bases and the J gene lost 5 bases, with 10 bases spanning the gap. Germline lookup yields CDR1 GTSNPN and CDR2 SVGIG (reference sequence). The CDR3 totals 13 residues. CDR3 residues: CAWSVPGVTEAFF. DNA for the CDR3: TGTGCCTGGAGTGTGCCGGGAGTAACTGAAGCTTTCTTT.

This clonotype was detected a few times. The chain employs TRBV18 and TRBJ1-1, with D uncertain. V was clipped by 4 bases and J by 1 base, with 13 bases between them. The CDR3 extends over 15 amino acids. CDR1 is KGHSH, CDR2 LQKENI, per germline. CDR3 coding DNA: TGTGCCAGCTCACTCCGTCGGGTGGAGAACACTGAAGCTTTCTTT. This sequence encodes CASSLRRVENTEAFF.

This clonotype came up a few times. The CDR3 bases are TGTGCCAGCAGTTACCTGGCTAAGTCCACAGATACGCAGTATTTT. Protein product: CASSYLAKSTDTQYF. The rearrangement links TRBV6-2 or TRBV6-3 to TRBJ2-3; the D is unclear. The CDR3 sequence is 15 residues long. V lost 2 bases to trimming and J lost 2 bases, with 11 bases between them. Looked up from germline, CDR1 is MNHEY and CDR2 is SVGEGT.

J is TRBJ2-3 and V is TRBV19; D remains ambiguous. The CDR3 is 13 residues long. Germline V gives CDR1 LNHDA, CDR2 SQIVND (reference sequence). Trimming left V 3 bases short and J 3 bases short, with 7 bases between. This CDR3 reads CASSIRVTDTQYF. In DNA form, the CDR3 reads TGTGCCAGTAGTATCAGAGTGACAGATACGCAGTATTTT.

The V call is TRBV14, the J call TRBJ1-2; D is possibly TRBD1 (5 bases). This CDR3 is 16 amino acids long. Trimming cost V 0 bases and J 7 bases, with 18 bases left between them. Germline V gene data show CDR1 as SGHDN and CDR2 as FVKESK. The chain's CDR3 is CASSQEGGPTVSGYTF. The CDR3 DNA follows: TGTGCCAGCAGCCAAGAGGGGGGACCTACTGTGAGTGGCTACACCTTC.

V gene TRBV7-9 combines with J gene TRBJ2-3; D could derive from TRBD1 or TRBD2 (5 bases each). The CDR3 is 14 amino acids. V shed 6 bases and J shed 0 bases, with 10 bases lying between them. The germline gives CDR1 SEHNR, CDR2 FQNEAQ (reference sequence). The CDR3 is CASRPGASTDTQYF. The DNA of the CDR3 is TGTGCCAGCAGGCCCGGGGCCAGCACAGATACGCAGTATTTT.

The J gene is TRBJ2-4, the V gene TRBV6-5, with D perhaps matching TRBD1 or TRBD2 (5 bases each). Germline V gives CDR1 MNHEY, CDR2 SVGAGI. Trimming shortened V by 2 bases and J by 1 base, and 21 bases separated the two germline ends. This CDR3 comprises 19 residues. The CDR3 reads CASSYGTGMGRGAKNIQYF. The CDR3 nucleotides read TGTGCCAGCAGTTACGGAACAGGAATGGGACGCGGGGCCAAAAACATTCAGTACTTC.

The chain is built from TRBV12-3 or TRBV12-4 and TRBJ1-2; weak D call: TRBD1 (6 bases). Trimming left V 5 bases short and J 1 base short, with 14 bases between. CDR3 length: 15 amino acids. The CDR3 spells CASSGGGSLNYGYTF. CDR3 in DNA: TGTGCCAGCAGTGGGGGGGGCAGCCTTAACTATGGCTACACCTTC.

This clonotype has a handful of counts. The chain is built from TRBV18 and TRBJ2-2; 15 nucleotides match TRBD2. The J segment lost 1 base and the V segment lost 3 bases, leaving 3 bases of the junction unmatched. Looked up from germline, CDR1 is KGHSH and CDR2 is LQKENI. The CDR3 is 18 amino acids. As DNA, the CDR3 is TGTGCCAGCTCACCGGGACTAGCGGGAGGAATGAACACCGGGGAGCTGTTTTTT. Translating it yields CASSPGLAGGMNTGELFF.

This rearrangement joins TRBV5-4 to TRBJ1-1; TRBD1 matches 9 bases. Trimming removed 5 bases from V and 5 bases from J; junction bases left unmatched: 10. The germline gives CDR1 SGHNT, CDR2 YYREEE (reference sequence). CDR3 size: 15 residues. The CDR3 region is CASRGPGQGRTEAFF. The CDR3, as DNA: TGTGCCAGCAGGGGCCCGGGACAGGGAAGGACTGAAGCTTTCTTT.

This chain connects TRBV6-2 or TRBV6-3 to TRBJ2-4; possibly TRBD2 for D (5 bases). V was shortened by 0 bases and J by 0 bases, with 9 bases between the two germline ends. Germline CDR1 and CDR2: MNHEY and SVGEGT. CDR3 length equals 16 residues. The chain's CDR3 is CASSYSRELAKNIQYF. DNA of the CDR3: TGTGCCAGCAGTTACTCGAGGGAGCTAGCCAAAAACATTCAGTACTTC.

The rearrangement uses TRBV6-1 and TRBJ1-5; TRBD1 matches 9 bases. Germline V gene sequence: CDR1 MNHNS, CDR2 SASEGT. V shed 6 bases and J 2 bases; nucleotides not matched to a gene: 11. There are 17 residues in the CDR3. This CDR3 reads CASRDRGFARGNQPQHF. The CDR3 bases are TGTGCCAGCAGGGACAGGGGATTCGCCCGAGGCAATCAGCCCCAGCATTTT.